The next 22 T cell receptor beta chains were all read from a single sample in a study of blood T cell repertoires in COVID-19. Clones were read by immunoSEQ multiplex PCR, and TCRdb kept only the in-frame ones, dropping some. Among fewer than 250,000 clones listed, nearly 90% were seen once. The sample taken for sequencing was PBMCs or T cells enriched from blood (not recorded which). These receptors originate from a man aged 25-40 years who had been exposed to COVID-19.

The genes are TRBV6-5 and TRBJ2-2, with a tentative D call TRBD2 (5 bases). The CDR3 spans 15 residues. Germline loops: CDR1 MNHEY, CDR2 SVGAGI. Trimming removed 6 bases from V and 4 bases from J, with 15 bases in between. The chain's CDR3 is CASRPGRVGTGELFF. The CDR3 DNA is TGTGCCAGCAGACCCGGGCGGGTGGGCACCGGGGAGCTGTTTTTT.

The gene calls are TRBV3-1 (or the pseudogene TRBV3-2) and TRBJ1-1; no definite D call. V gave up 4 bases and J gave up 1 base, with 7 bases separating them. CDR3 length: 13 residues. Germline CDR1 LGHDT, CDR2 YNNKEL (reference sequence). The CDR3 coding sequence is TGTGCCAGCAGCCCCGGAGCGAACACTGAAGCTTTCTTT. This gives the protein CASSPGANTEAFF.

The genes are TRBV19 and TRBJ2-5; 9 nucleotides match TRBD1. Germline V gives CDR1 LNHDA, CDR2 SQIVND (reference sequence). Trimming cost V 10 bases and J 7 bases; bases outside gene matches: 13. This CDR3 spans 14 amino acids. DNA of the CDR3: TGTGCCACCCACCCGGGACAGGGCCTCGGGACCCAGTACTTC. Translating it yields CATHPGQGLGTQYF.

The chain has TRBV15 and TRBJ2-3; TRBD1 matches at 7 bases. The CDR3 loop spans 23 amino acids. CDR1 and CDR2 (germline): LNHNV, YYDKDF (reference sequence). Unmatched junction bases numbered 31, after V lost 0 bases and J lost 7 bases. The CDR3 DNA reads TGTGCCACCAGCAGAGATAGGCCGCCGCCGCCTTTTTTTACAGGGGTGATAGACTATACGCAGTATTTT. As protein: CATSRDRPPPPFFTGVIDYTQYF.

V and J are TRBV7-9 and TRBJ2-7, with TRBD1 matching over 7 bases. V dropped 1 base and J dropped 7; count of bases not matched to a gene: 7. The CDR3 is 14 residues long. Germline V CDR1 and CDR2: SEHNR, FQNEAQ (reference sequence). CDR3 sequence (DNA): TGTGCCAGCAGCTTAGGTGGACAGGCTGGGGAGCAGTACTTC. As protein: CASSLGGQAGEQYF.

In this sample, this clone turned up once. The chain joins TRBV28 to TRBJ1-4; D may be TRBD1 (6 bases). CDR1 is MDHEN and CDR2 is SYDVKM in the germline V gene. V was pared by 3 bases and J by 6 bases, with 14 bases between. CDR3 length: 15 residues. In nucleotides, the CDR3 is TGTGCCAGCAGTTTCCCCCAGGGGAGATATGAAAAACTGTTTTTT. Amino acid sequence: CASSFPQGRYEKLFF.

The CDR3 loop is CASTPFRDSSYNEQFF. In DNA form, the CDR3 reads TGTGCCAGTACCCCCTTTCGAGACTCCTCCTACAATGAGCAGTTCTTC. The gene calls are TRBV19 and TRBJ2-1; D not certain. Germline-derived CDR1 and CDR2 are LNHDA and SQIVND (reference sequence). V gave up 7 bases and J gave up 0 bases, with 16 bases separating them. The CDR3 has 16 residues.

The chain uses TRBV10-3 and TRBJ2-5, with D tentatively TRBD2 (6 bases). Germline-derived CDR1 and CDR2 are ENHRY and SYGVKD. This CDR3 is 13 amino acids long. V lost 7 bases to trimming and J lost 9 bases, with 18 bases between them. In DNA form, the CDR3 reads TGTGCCATCACCGGGGACTTCCGTGGGGCCCAGTACTTC. This translates into CAITGDFRGAQYF.

This clone was picked up one time. The rearrangement uses TRBV6-6 and TRBJ1-5; maybe TRBD1 (5 bases). The V gene's germline CDR1 is MNHNY and CDR2 SVGAGI (reference sequence). V was clipped by 8 bases and J by 5 bases, with 16 bases between them. The CDR3 has 14 residues. The CDR3 loop is CASFSGLGYQPQHF. The CDR3 DNA reads TGTGCCAGCTTTTCGGGACTAGGGTATCAGCCCCAGCATTTT.

This clone has a handful of counts. The chain links TRBV23-1 to TRBJ1-4; the match to TRBD1 covers 9 bases. TRBV23-1 belongs to the ORF category, with a function that is uncertain. Losses at the gene ends were 3 bases for V and 4 bases for J; bases not matched to a gene: 9. The CDR3 consists of 17 residues. Here the CDR3 reads CASSHEYRGQGNEKLFF. DNA of the CDR3: TGCGCCAGCAGTCACGAGTACAGGGGGCAAGGTAATGAAAAACTGTTTTTT.

The rearrangement links TRBV4-2 to TRBJ1-1; the D gene is possibly TRBD1 (5 bases). The CDR3 is made up of 18 amino acids. The V gene lost 0 bases and the J gene lost 1 base, with 18 bases spanning the gap. CDR1 is LGHNA and CDR2 is YNFKEQ in the germline V gene. CDR3 sequence (DNA): TGTGCCAGCAGCCAAGATGGGGGACTAGGTGTTGGGAACACTGAAGCTTTCTTT. Translated: CASSQDGGLGVGNTEAFF.

The chain links TRBV5-1 to TRBJ2-3; TRBD2 might be the D (7 bases). Germline assignment: CDR1 SGHRS and CDR2 YFSETQ. The CDR3 has 16 amino acids. The V and J ends lost 4 bases and 0 bases respectively, with 15 bases between them. The DNA for the CDR3 is TGCGCCAGCAGCAGAGGGGGGGAATCTAGCACAGATACGCAGTATTTT. Translation: CASSRGGESSTDTQYF.

This clone was found once. In DNA, the CDR3 is TGTGCCAGCAGCTTTTCCGCTGGGGGGGCTGGAGAGACCCAGTACTTC. It specifies CASSFSAGGAGETQYF. The chain joins TRBV7-6 to TRBJ2-5, with D possibly matching TRBD2 (7 bases). This CDR3 has 16 residues. V shed 3 bases and J shed 4 bases, with 18 bases lying between them. The germline gives CDR1 SGHVS, CDR2 FNYEAQ.

The table lists this clone with a count of one. J is TRBJ2-3 and V is TRBV2; perhaps TRBD2 as D (6 bases). The CDR3 extends over 14 amino acids. In germline, CDR1 is SNHLY, CDR2 FYNNEI. Trimming removed 0 bases at V and 3 bases at J, with 7 bases between. CDR3 sequence reads: CASSEAGGTDTQYF. CDR3 sequence (DNA): TGTGCCAGCAGTGAAGCGGGGGGTACAGATACGCAGTATTTT.

The chain couples TRBV3-1 (or the pseudogene TRBV3-2) to TRBJ2-2; 7 bases are shared with TRBD2. V was clipped by 6 bases and J by 5 bases; unmatched bases: 12. The length of the CDR3 is 16 residues. CDR1 is LGHDT, CDR2 YNNKEL, per germline (reference sequence). The CDR3 sequence is CASRLEGGARTGELFF. The CDR3 nucleotides read TGTGCCAGCAGACTTGAGGGAGGGGCGCGGACCGGGGAGCTGTTTTTT.

The chain couples TRBV19 to TRBJ1-5; 7 bases fit TRBD1. After removal of 6 bases from V and 7 bases from J, the junction contained 9 bases not matched to a gene. Per the germline V gene, CDR1 is LNHDA and CDR2 is SQIVND (reference sequence). CDR3 size: 14 residues. The CDR3 is CASRLEGGMQPQHF. The CDR3 DNA reads as TGTGCCAGTAGATTAGAAGGGGGCATGCAGCCCCAGCATTTT.

This chain connects TRBV10-3 to TRBJ2-2; D is possibly TRBD1 (5 bases). This CDR3 contains 14 residues. V was clipped by 7 bases and J by 0 bases, with 9 bases between them. In germline, CDR1 is ENHRY, CDR2 SYGVKD. The CDR3 DNA follows: TGTGCCATCATAGGGGATTCGAACACCGGGGAGCTGTTTTTT. It specifies CAIIGDSNTGELFF.

The chain is built from TRBV27 and TRBJ2-2; weak D call: TRBD1 (6 bases). This CDR3 has 15 amino acids. Germline lookup yields CDR1 MNHEY and CDR2 SMNVEV (reference sequence). V lost 3 bases and J lost 1, with 9 bases in between. CDR3 region: CASSFGGQNTGELFF. The CDR3 coding sequence is TGTGCCAGCAGTTTTGGGGGACAGAACACCGGGGAGCTGTTTTTT.

This clone was counted only a few times. The V gene is TRBV4-2, the J gene TRBJ2-3, with 13 bases fitting TRBD2. V lost 2 bases and J lost 2; bases outside the gene matches: 1. The CDR3 has 16 amino acids. Germline lookup yields CDR1 LGHNA and CDR2 YNFKEQ. The CDR3 is CASSQTSGGATDTQYF. The CDR3 DNA is TGTGCCAGCAGCCAAACTAGCGGGGGGGCCACAGATACGCAGTATTTT.

This clone has only one observation. The chain links TRBV3-1 (or the pseudogene TRBV3-2) to TRBJ1-3; 7 nucleotides agree with TRBD1. The J segment lost 4 bases and the V segment lost 5 bases, leaving 5 bases of the junction unmatched. The germline V gene has CDR1 LGHDT and CDR2 YNNKEL (reference sequence). The CDR3 runs to 14 residues. The CDR3 nucleotides read TGTGCCAGCAGCAACCGGGACAGAGGAAACACCATATATTTT. Amino acid sequence: CASSNRDRGNTIYF.

This clone was seen once. The rearrangement links TRBV15 to TRBJ2-3, with 12 bases fitting TRBD2. The CDR3 runs to 14 residues. V shed 6 bases, J shed 7 bases, and the junction held 5 bases outside the gene matches. In germline, CDR1 is LNHNV, CDR2 YYDKDF (reference sequence). CDR3 residues: CATSPSGGVYTQYF. CDR3 nucleotides: TGTGCCACCAGTCCTAGCGGGGGGGTTTATACGCAGTATTTT.

The CDR3 spells CASTDRERWDYGYTF. CDR3 in DNA: TGTGCCAGCACTGACAGGGAACGGTGGGACTATGGCTACACCTTC. The chain joins TRBV7-2 to TRBJ1-2; 7 bases match TRBD1. The germline CDR1 and CDR2 sequences are SGHTA and FQGNSA. V was pared by 7 bases and J by 3 bases, with 11 bases of the junction left unmatched. CDR3 size: 15 residues.